This T cell receptor beta chain was retrieved from a study of T cell responses to AZD1222 COVID-19 vaccine. Study-level findings and limits: Spike-specific TCRs gained breadth and depth after people received two AZD1222 doses. Spike was spanned by vaccine-associated CD4 TCRs, which were dominant at 160-218 and 743-854.

A note on this clone: The antigen is unknown.

Generated by immunoSEQ multiplex PCR, the TCRdb table keeps only in-frame clones and is missing some. The sample has 150,000 to 200,000 clones; about 93% are singletons. V trimming: 3 bases; J trimming: 3 bases; junction bases outside the gene matches: 4. The germline V gene encodes CDR1 SGDLS and CDR2 YYNGEE. CDR3 length: 14 residues. This receptor was identified in an adult who received the MenACWY meningococcal vaccine as a control. The gene calls are TRBV9 and TRBJ2-5, with 8 bases lining up with TRBD1. The sample was peripheral blood, taken 28 days after the second dose of the MenACWY control vaccine. DNA for the CDR3: TGTGCCAGCAGCGAACGGGGACAGGAAGAGACCCAGTACTTC. Encoded protein: CASSERGQEETQYF.